The clone carrying this TCR beta chain was counted at least ten times. The antigen remains unidentified. The data were obtained in a study of T-cell reconstitution after alpha-beta-depleted transplantation in children. Preparing the TCRbeta library involved the use of unique molecular identifiers. TCRdb itself ran the PCR reads through MiXCR, one entry per CDR3 protein. The sample has almost 500,000 distinct CDR3 sequences, 8% to 11% seen once. General study findings and limits: Some patients showed high day-60 TCRbeta diversity, which derived from surviving recipient T cells and thymic progenitors.

V was trimmed by 0 bases and J by 2 bases, leaving 8 bases between them. This CDR3 is 15 amino acids long. Per germline, CDR1 MNHEY and CDR2 SMNVEV (reference sequence). The chain uses TRBV27 and TRBJ2-1, with D unclear. The TCR sequence derives from a child between 2 and 9 years old with inherited bone marrow failure, due to receive a stem cell transplant. Sequenced material: PBMCs, taken before TCRalphabeta/CD19-depleted stem cell transplant. The CDR3 reads CASSLSETPYNEQFF. The CDR3 DNA reads as TGTGCCAGCAGTTTATCGGAGACGCCCTACAATGAGCAGTTCTTC.